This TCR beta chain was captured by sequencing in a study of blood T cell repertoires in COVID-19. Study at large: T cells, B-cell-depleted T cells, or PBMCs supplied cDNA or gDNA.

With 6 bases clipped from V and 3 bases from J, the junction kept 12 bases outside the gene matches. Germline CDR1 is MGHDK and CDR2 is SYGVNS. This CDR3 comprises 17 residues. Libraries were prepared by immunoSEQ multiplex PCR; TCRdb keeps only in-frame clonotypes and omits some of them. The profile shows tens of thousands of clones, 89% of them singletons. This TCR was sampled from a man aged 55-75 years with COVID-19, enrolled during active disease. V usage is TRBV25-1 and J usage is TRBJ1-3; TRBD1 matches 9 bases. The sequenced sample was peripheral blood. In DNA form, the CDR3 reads TGTGCCAGCAGACCACCTGGGACAGGGAGCGTTGGAAACACCATATATTTT. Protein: CASRPPGTGSVGNTIYF.